This entry lists 32 T cell receptor beta chains sequenced from one sample in a study of PD-L1 blockade in urothelial cancer. Profiled with immunoSEQ multiplex PCR; TCRdb holds only in-frame clones, not every one. The table lists more than 15,000 clones, about nine tenths of them singletons. Specimen: PBMCs, collected around atezolizumab (anti-PD-L1) treatment. The receptors originated from a man aged 50 to 59 with urothelial cancer.

The chain has TRBV5-4 and TRBJ1-1; D is unclear. Germline-derived CDR1 and CDR2 are SGHNT and YYREEE (reference sequence). The CDR3 is made up of 13 amino acids. Between the trimmed V and J ends, which lost 7 bases and 5 bases, there was a span of 15 bases. CDR3 residues: CASGTGSRTEAFF. DNA of the CDR3: TGTGCCAGCGGCACTGGTAGCCGGACTGAAGCTTTCTTT.

This clone has more than one count but fewer than ten. The gene calls are TRBV6-6 and TRBJ1-2; D not resolved. This CDR3 comprises 14 residues. Trimming pared 0 bases from V and 3 bases from J, leaving 8 bases between. Germline V gives CDR1 MNHNY, CDR2 SVGAGI (reference sequence). The CDR3 here is CASSYSRGDYGYTF. The CDR3 region has the DNA TGTGCCAGCAGTTACTCGAGAGGCGACTATGGCTACACCTTC.

The chain uses TRBV5-1 and TRBJ2-3, with 8 positions matching TRBD2. Germline CDR1 reads SGHRS; CDR2 reads YFSETQ. The CDR3 contains 15 residues. V trimming: 1 base; J trimming: 4 bases; junction bases outside the gene matches: 5. The CDR3 bases are TGCGCCAGCAGCTTGTCGGGACTAGGTTCAGATACGCAGTATTTT. Protein product: CASSLSGLGSDTQYF.

V gene TRBV19 combines with J gene TRBJ1-5; D ambiguous. Trimming left V 4 bases short and J 7 bases short, with 17 bases between. Germline values: CDR1 LNHDA, CDR2 SQIVND (reference sequence). The CDR3 covers 15 residues. CDR3 sequence reads: CASSKYAEVGQPQHF. The CDR3 DNA reads TGTGCCAGTAGTAAGTATGCGGAAGTTGGGCAGCCCCAGCATTTT.

V is TRBV28 and J is TRBJ2-7, with 9 bases fitting TRBD2. Trimming cost V 7 bases and J 1 base; bases outside gene matches: 8. Germline V lookup: CDR1 MDHEN, CDR2 SYDVKM. The CDR3 is made up of 15 amino acids. The CDR3 sequence: CASTPGLARSYEQYF. CDR3 in DNA: TGTGCCAGCACCCCTGGACTAGCGCGTTCCTACGAGCAGTACTTC.

The chain has TRBV18 and TRBJ2-1; possibly TRBD1 for D (8 bases). The CDR3 is 13 amino acids. The V and J ends lost 3 bases and 9 bases respectively, with 12 bases between them. From germline, CDR1 is KGHSH and CDR2 LQKENI. The CDR3: CASSPTGEGEQFF. In nucleotides, the CDR3 is TGTGCCAGCTCACCGACAGGGGAGGGTGAGCAGTTCTTC.

CDR3 region: CASSLALREQYF. The CDR3 DNA is TGTGCCAGCAGCTTAGCGCTGAGGGAGCAGTACTTC. The V gene is TRBV7-6, the J gene TRBJ2-7, with unresolved D. Trimming pared 0 bases from V and 7 bases from J, leaving 7 bases between. CDR3 length equals 12 residues. CDR1 is SGHVS and CDR2 is FNYEAQ in the germline V gene.

The chain employs TRBV7-9 and TRBJ2-7; TRBD2 is a possible D gene (5 bases). V dropped 1 base and J dropped 2 bases, with 12 bases sitting between them. The germline V gene encodes CDR1 SEHNR and CDR2 FQNEAQ (reference sequence). The CDR3 is 15 residues long. CDR3 in DNA: TGTGCCAGCAGCTTAGTTATCGGGAAAACCTACGAGCAGTACTTC. As protein: CASSLVIGKTYEQYF.

The chain is built from TRBV29-1 and TRBJ1-5; D remains unclear. Germline-derived CDR1 and CDR2 are SQVTM and ANQGSEA. The CDR3 runs to 13 residues. The V end was cut by 5 bases, the J end by 0 bases, with 8 bases between. This CDR3 reads CSVLDNSNQPQHF. Here the CDR3 DNA reads TGCAGCGTTCTCGACAATAGCAATCAGCCCCAGCATTTT.

CDR3 DNA: TGTGCCAGCAGACCAAGGGGATTTTCCAGGGGGCATCGCAATGAGCAGTTCTTC. Protein product: CASRPRGFSRGHRNEQFF. The chain is built from TRBV28 and TRBJ2-1; TRBD1 aligns across 8 bases. The V and J ends lost 6 bases and 6 bases, in that order; junction bases with no gene match: 19. Germline CDR1 reads MDHEN; CDR2 reads SYDVKM. The CDR3 loop spans 18 amino acids.

This clone was observed a single time. The chain has TRBV5-4 and TRBJ1-2; 8 nucleotides match TRBD1. Trimming removed 3 bases from V and 6 bases from J; junction bases left unmatched: 4. The length of the CDR3 is 13 residues. Per the germline V gene, CDR1 is SGHNT and CDR2 is YYREEE (reference sequence). CDR3 sequence reads: CASSSQGANGYTF. The CDR3 DNA is TGTGCCAGCAGCTCTCAGGGGGCGAATGGCTACACCTTC.

The chain recombines TRBV28 with TRBJ1-5; D ambiguous. The CDR3 has 12 amino acids. Germline CDR1 is MDHEN and CDR2 is SYDVKM. Trimming took 3 bases from V and 10 from J, leaving 10 bases between them. CDR3 loop: CASSFPILPQHF. The DNA of the CDR3 is TGTGCCAGCAGTTTCCCCATTCTACCCCAGCATTTT.

V gene TRBV7-9 combines with J gene TRBJ2-5, with TRBD2 matching over 14 bases. This CDR3 contains 17 residues. Unmatched junction bases numbered 8, after V lost 5 bases and J lost 3 bases. CDR1 is SEHNR, CDR2 FQNEAQ, per germline (reference sequence). This CDR3 reads CASSLGLAGAREETQYF. The CDR3 bases are TGTGCCAGCAGCCTGGGACTAGCGGGAGCTCGCGAAGAGACCCAGTACTTC.

This clone was found once. The V call is TRBV7-9, the J call TRBJ2-3; D is possibly TRBD1 (5 bases). The CDR3 runs to 17 residues. The V gene's germline CDR1 is SEHNR and CDR2 FQNEAQ (reference sequence). V was shortened by 1 base and J by 6 bases, with 20 bases between the two germline ends. CDR3 sequence reads: CASSLGGFGRVGDTQYF. The CDR3, as DNA: TGTGCCAGCAGCTTAGGTGGCTTCGGCAGGGTCGGGGATACGCAGTATTTT.

J is TRBJ1-2 and V is TRBV28; D is uncertain. This CDR3 has 11 amino acids. Looked up from germline, CDR1 is MDHEN and CDR2 is SYDVKM. Trimming stripped 10 bases from V and 8 bases from J, with 14 bases between. CDR3: CATRITSGYTF. CDR3 DNA: TGTGCCACCCGGATCACTAGCGGCTACACCTTC.

The chain carries TRBV9 and TRBJ1-3; D not certain. The CDR3 is 13 residues long. V dropped 3 bases and J dropped 4 bases, with 8 bases sitting between them. CDR1 and CDR2 from the germline V gene are SGDLS and YYNGEE. The CDR3 nucleotides read TGTGCCAGCAGCGCGGGGTGGGGAAACACCATATATTTT. This encodes CASSAGWGNTIYF.

This sequence joins TRBV7-9 and TRBJ2-5; D might be TRBD1 (6 bases). Germline CDR1 is SEHNR and CDR2 is FQNEAQ (reference sequence). The CDR3 is made up of 16 amino acids. Trimming stripped 1 base from V and 1 base from J, with 13 bases between. The CDR3 sequence: CASSLGNRGIQETQYF. The CDR3 DNA is TGTGCCAGCAGCTTAGGAAATAGGGGGATCCAAGAGACCCAGTACTTC.

The rearrangement links TRBV19 to TRBJ1-2, with D perhaps TRBD1 (5 bases). In germline, CDR1 is LNHDA, CDR2 SQIVND (reference sequence). The CDR3 length is 16 residues. Trimming left V 0 bases short and J 12 bases short, with 23 bases between. CDR3 nucleotides: TGTGCCAGTAGTATAGATACCGCCCAGGGATCCCTTGGAGACACCTTC. Its protein is CASSIDTAQGSLGDTF.

The gene calls are TRBV30 and TRBJ1-5; TRBD1 matches at 10 bases. The CDR3 consists of 14 residues. V lost 4 bases to trimming and J lost 6 bases; unmatched junction nucleotides: 6. From germline, CDR1 is GTSNPN and CDR2 SVGIG (reference sequence). The CDR3 sequence: CAWMGTGAGQPQHF. CDR3 in DNA: TGTGCCTGGATGGGGACAGGGGCTGGTCAGCCCCAGCATTTT.

The chain uses TRBV27 and TRBJ1-1, with 9 bases aligning to TRBD1. This CDR3 comprises 16 residues. After removal of 6 bases from V and 7 bases from J, the junction contained 15 bases not matched to a gene. Germline lookup yields CDR1 MNHEY and CDR2 SMNVEV (reference sequence). CDR3 in amino acids: CASRWTGDLERGEAFF. The CDR3, as DNA: TGTGCCAGCAGATGGACAGGGGACCTTGAAAGAGGTGAAGCTTTCTTT.

This rearrangement joins TRBV28 to TRBJ2-7, with TRBD2 matching over 14 bases. Germline CDR1 reads MDHEN; CDR2 reads SYDVKM. The V segment lost 1 base and the J segment 3 bases; nucleotides outside the gene matches: 5. There are 17 residues in the CDR3. The CDR3 loop reads CASSLFWGTSGSYEQYF. CDR3 sequence (DNA): TGTGCCAGCAGTTTATTCTGGGGGACTAGCGGGAGCTACGAGCAGTACTTC.

The rearrangement uses TRBV29-1 and TRBJ1-2, with D perhaps matching TRBD1 (5 bases). The germline V and J ends were trimmed by 4 bases and 4 bases, with 10 bases remaining between them. CDR1 SQVTM and CDR2 ANQGSEA come from the germline V gene. CDR3 length: 12 amino acids. The CDR3 loop reads CSVAGRGYGYTF. The DNA of the CDR3 is TGCAGCGTTGCGGGGAGGGGCTATGGCTACACCTTC.

The chain recombines TRBV29-1 with TRBJ2-1, with 15 bases that match TRBD2. V shed 6 bases, J shed 8 bases, and the junction held 14 bases outside the gene matches. Per germline, CDR1 SQVTM and CDR2 ANQGSEA. This CDR3 has 17 amino acids. The CDR3 DNA sequence: TGCAGCGTCAGGACTAGCGGGAGGGCCTCGGGATATGATGAGCAGTTCTTC. This encodes CSVRTSGRASGYDEQFF.

The rearrangement links TRBV10-1 to TRBJ2-1; 10 positions match TRBD2. This CDR3 comprises 15 residues. J gave up 9 bases and V 3 bases, and 8 bases lay outside the gene matches. Per the germline V gene, CDR1 is WNHNN and CDR2 is SYGVQD (reference sequence). The CDR3 loop reads CASSEGLAGDGEQFF. CDR3 in DNA: TGCGCCAGCAGTGAAGGGCTAGCGGGAGATGGTGAGCAGTTCTTC.

The J gene is TRBJ2-2, the V gene TRBV6-5; D unclear. Germline-derived CDR1 and CDR2 are MNHEY and SVGAGI. This CDR3 is built from 14 residues. The V end was cut by 1 base, the J end by 1 base, with 4 bases between. DNA of the CDR3: TGTGCCAGCAGTTACTGGCAGAACACCGGGGAGCTGTTTTTT. Its protein product is CASSYWQNTGELFF.

This clone was picked up a small number of times. The chain couples TRBV2 to TRBJ1-1; D unclear. The CDR3 is made up of 12 amino acids. CDR1 and CDR2 (germline): SNHLY, FYNNEI. Deletions cut 8 bases from V and 1 base from J, with 8 bases between. CDR3 nucleotide sequence: TGTGCCAGCCATAGAGGGAACACTGAAGCTTTCTTT. This translates into CASHRGNTEAFF.

The chain is built from TRBV30 and TRBJ2-5, with TRBD1 matching over 10 bases. There are 15 residues in the CDR3. The germline V gene encodes CDR1 GTSNPN and CDR2 SVGIG (reference sequence). Trimming took 3 bases from V and 3 from J; bases not matched to a gene: 7. CDR3 nucleotide sequence: TGTGCCTGGAGCAGGGGACAGGGGTTAGAAGAGACCCAGTACTTC. It is translated as CAWSRGQGLEETQYF.

CDR3 region: CATSRGGGRGYYGYTF. The CDR3 nucleotides read TGTGCCACCAGCAGAGGAGGCGGCAGGGGGTACTATGGCTACACCTTC. The chain recombines TRBV15 with TRBJ1-2; 7 nucleotides align to TRBD1. The CDR3 loop spans 16 amino acids. CDR1 LNHNV and CDR2 YYDKDF come from the germline V gene (reference sequence). The V gene end was trimmed by 1 base and the J gene end by 3 bases; junction bases not matched to a gene: 8.

The chain recombines TRBV2 with TRBJ2-4; TRBD2 agrees at 14 bases. CDR3 length: 17 residues. The V and J ends lost 6 bases and 1 base, in that order; junction bases with no gene match: 5. Germline V gene sequence: CDR1 SNHLY, CDR2 FYNNEI. The CDR3 protein is CASRRTSGGMAKNIQYF. The CDR3 coding sequence is TGTGCCAGCAGAAGGACTAGCGGGGGGATGGCCAAAAACATTCAGTACTTC.

The rearrangement joins TRBV7-8 to TRBJ1-3; D gene uncertain. The length of the CDR3 is 15 residues. Germline V gene data show CDR1 as SGHVS and CDR2 as FQNEAQ. Deletions cut 6 bases from V and 3 bases from J, with 15 bases between. CDR3 nucleotide sequence: TGTGCCAGCAGGCCGGGAGAGCTCCTTGGAAACACCATATATTTT. This translates into CASRPGELLGNTIYF.

The genes are TRBV30 and TRBJ1-5, with a possible D match to TRBD1 (5 bases). The V end was cut by 5 bases, the J end by 4 bases, with 15 bases between. This CDR3 contains 14 residues. Germline values: CDR1 GTSNPN, CDR2 SVGIG (reference sequence). CDR3 sequence (DNA): TGTGCCTGGGCCCCGGCGGGGCTGAATCAGCCCCAGCATTTT. Amino acids: CAWAPAGLNQPQHF.

This chain joins TRBV19 and TRBJ2-2, with TRBD2 matching over 8 bases. Germline loops: CDR1 LNHDA, CDR2 SQIVND (reference sequence). The CDR3 loop spans 20 amino acids. V shed 3 bases, J shed 4 bases, and the junction held 19 bases outside the gene matches. The CDR3 sequence: CASSITGAPGSGMGTGELFF. CDR3 DNA: TGTGCCAGTAGTATTACGGGGGCCCCGGGTAGCGGGATGGGCACCGGGGAGCTGTTTTTT.